The 9 T cell receptor beta chains given below trace back to one sample, sequenced in a study of molecular identifiers for immune sequencing clone quantification. MiXCR, applied by TCRdb to the PCR reads, yields one record per CDR3 protein. The sample carries 85,000 to 100,000 distinct CDR3 sequences, 20% to 25% recorded once. Sequenced input: naive CD8+ T cells from blood, with Jurkat cell RNA spiked in. Regarding subset: FACS-sorted CD8+CD4-CCR7+CD45RA+ naive T cells. Receptor source: a human donor in good health. Some libraries in this study had Jurkat cell RNA spiked in.

A few counts support this clonotype. This chain connects TRBV28 to TRBJ2-7; D may be TRBD1 (7 bases). V lost 3 bases and J lost 3, with 12 bases in between. Germline lookup yields CDR1 MDHEN and CDR2 SYDVKM. There are 14 residues in the CDR3. As DNA, the CDR3 is TGTGCCAGCAGTTTTCCAGGGGGGTTCTACGAGCAGTACTTC. Translation gives CASSFPGGFYEQYF.

The chain is built from TRBV30 and TRBJ2-7; D perhaps matches TRBD2 (5 bases). The CDR3 sequence is 12 residues long. The V gene's germline CDR1 is GTSNPN and CDR2 SVGIG (reference sequence). V was pared by 3 bases and J by 0 bases, with 6 bases between. Written as DNA, the CDR3 is TGTGCCTGGAGCGGGGACTCCTACGAGCAGTACTTC. It yields the protein CAWSGDSYEQYF.

This clonotype has ten or more counts. This chain uses TRBV7-2 with TRBJ2-3, with 14 bases fitting TRBD2. The CDR3 contains 16 residues. The trim removed 5 bases at V and 4 bases at J, leaving 5 bases unmatched. The germline CDR1 and CDR2 sequences are SGHTA and FQGNSA. CDR3 bases: TGTGCCAGCAGCCGGACTAGCGGGGGGCTGGCAGATACGCAGTATTTT. It specifies CASSRTSGGLADTQYF.

As concerns this clonotype: This may be a read error: a much more frequent sequence differs by one nucleotide. This chain links TRBV19 with TRBJ2-3, with 7 bases matching TRBD2. V lost 10 bases, J lost 3 bases, and 10 bases stayed unmatched. Germline V gives CDR1 LNHDA, CDR2 SQIVND (reference sequence). CDR3 length: 14 residues. CDR3 amino acids: CATSLAWGTDTQYF. In nucleotides, the CDR3 is TGTGCCACATCACTAGCGTGGGGAACAGATACGCAGTATTTT. The full variable domain, with the rest looked up from reference TRBV19 and TRBJ2-3, is DGGITQSPKYLFRKEGQNVTLSCEQNLNHDAMYWYRQDPGQGLRLIYYSQIVNDFQKGDIAEGYSVSREKKESFPLTVTSAQKNPTAFYLCATSLAWGTDTQYFGPGTRLTVL.

A remark on this clonotype: With a much larger clone just one base away, this may be a read error. This rearrangement joins TRBV18 to TRBJ2-3, with TRBD2 matching over 11 bases. This CDR3 comprises 16 residues. Germline assignment: CDR1 KGHSH and CDR2 LQKENI. This CDR3 is CAISYLLAGVADTQYF. The CDR3 coding sequence is TGTGCCATCTCATACCTACTAGCGGGAGTGGCAGATACGCAGTATTTT.

To note about this clonotype: A much larger clonotype is one base distant, so this may be a read error. This chain uses TRBV27 with TRBJ2-2, with D perhaps assigned TRBD1 or TRBD2 (6 bases each). CDR1 and CDR2 from the germline V gene are MNHEY and SMNVEV (reference sequence). The CDR3 consists of 14 residues. The CDR3 nucleotides read TGTGCCAGCAGCTGGACAGAACCCACCGGGGGGCTGTTTTTT. Translation: CASSWTEPTGGLFF.

This sequence joins TRBV2 and TRBJ2-1, with TRBD2 identical over 10 bases. V lost 3 bases and J lost 7; bases outside the gene matches: 6. The CDR3 sequence is 15 residues long. CDR1 is SNHLY, CDR2 FYNNEI, per germline. The CDR3 bases are TGTGCCAGCAGTGAGTGGGCTAGCGGGAGAAATGAGCAGTTCTTC. This encodes CASSEWASGRNEQFF.

This clonotype was seen many times. J is TRBJ2-2 and V is TRBV5-1; no clear D gene. The V and J ends lost 0 bases and 6 bases respectively, with 6 bases between them. In germline, CDR1 is SGHRS, CDR2 YFSETQ. The CDR3 consists of 13 residues. CDR3 sequence: CASSLVGAGELFF. Here the CDR3 DNA reads TGCGCCAGCAGCTTGGTGGGTGCCGGGGAGCTGTTTTTT.

This clonotype was observed at least ten times. The chain uses TRBV6-2 or TRBV6-3 and TRBJ2-7; either TRBD1 or TRBD2 may fit D (5 bases each). CDR1 and CDR2 (germline): MNHEY, SVGEGT. This CDR3 comprises 15 residues. V was shortened by 6 bases and J by 4 bases, with 19 bases between the two germline ends. The CDR3 DNA reads as TGTGCCAGCAGCTTCTCCTGGGGGTTTCGTTACGAGCAGTACTTC. It specifies CASSFSWGFRYEQYF.